The present TCR beta chain was sequenced within a study of beta chain features in type 1 diabetes. The study's findings and limits: Across all four CD4+ subsets, people with type 1 diabetes showed modestly shorter TCRB CDR3s.

In its sample, this clone was seen a few times. Its target is not known. Sequencing targeted expressed TCRB transcripts, as all isolated RNA had been reverse transcribed. The protocol was immunoSEQ multiplex PCR, while the TCRdb copy is restricted to in-frame clones and leaves out a portion. This table has 50,000 or so clones, roughly 40% appearing once. V lost 5 bases and J lost 1; bases outside the gene matches: 8. Per germline, CDR1 MGHRA and CDR2 YSYEKL. The CDR3 length is 15 residues. What was sequenced was stem cell memory CD4+ T cells from blood. This rearrangement joins TRBV4-1 to TRBJ2-7, with 7 bases aligning to TRBD1. This sequence was found in a man aged 30-40 years with type 1 diabetes. The CDR3, as DNA: TGCGCCAGCAGCATAGGGACAGCGATATCCTACGAGCAGTACTTC. It encodes CASSIGTAISYEQYF.